The T cell receptor beta chain described here comes from a study of identical twins. Study-level results: Weaker excess sharing between twins was seen in beta out-of-frame sequences. Zero-insertion findings could be partly confounded by invariant cells (MAIT and iNKT cells).

Concerning this clonotype: What it binds is not known.

The CDR3 covers 14 residues. Trimming stripped 4 bases from V and 0 bases from J, with 10 bases between. Germline CDR1 is SGHRS and CDR2 is YFSETQ. It was template switching that added a universal primer site, and there were unique molecular identifiers on the cDNA. Via MiXCR, TCRdb re-called the 5' RACE reads, giving one row per CDR3 protein. The profile covers hundreds of thousands of distinct CDR3 sequences, with around an eighth appearing a single time and about 1.5% taken by the ten largest. These data also formed part of another study, on yellow fever vaccine responses in identical twins.

The sequence came from a woman under 30 in good health. V and J are TRBV5-1 and TRBJ1-1; D is ambiguous. The source material was PBMCs. CDR3 sequence reads: CASSPSDMNTEAFF. Here the CDR3 DNA reads TGCGCCAGCAGCCCTAGTGATATGAACACTGAAGCTTTCTTT.